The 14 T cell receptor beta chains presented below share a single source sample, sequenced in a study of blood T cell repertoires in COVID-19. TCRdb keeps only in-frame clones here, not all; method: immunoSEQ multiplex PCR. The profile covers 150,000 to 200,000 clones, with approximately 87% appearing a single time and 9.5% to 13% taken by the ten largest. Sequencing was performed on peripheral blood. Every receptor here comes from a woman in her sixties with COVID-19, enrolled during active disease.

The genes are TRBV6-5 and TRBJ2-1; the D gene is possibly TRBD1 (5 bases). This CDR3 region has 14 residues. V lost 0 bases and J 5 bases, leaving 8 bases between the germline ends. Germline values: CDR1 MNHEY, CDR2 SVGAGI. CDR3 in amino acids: CASSYSTADNEQFF. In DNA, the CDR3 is TGTGCCAGCAGTTACTCGACAGCCGACAATGAGCAGTTCTTC.

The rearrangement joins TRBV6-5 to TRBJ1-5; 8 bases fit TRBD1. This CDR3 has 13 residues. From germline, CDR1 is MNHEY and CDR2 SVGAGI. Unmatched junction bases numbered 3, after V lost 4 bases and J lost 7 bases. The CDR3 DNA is TGTGCCAGCAGTTTAGACAGGGGCCAGCCCCAGCATTTT. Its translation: CASSLDRGQPQHF.

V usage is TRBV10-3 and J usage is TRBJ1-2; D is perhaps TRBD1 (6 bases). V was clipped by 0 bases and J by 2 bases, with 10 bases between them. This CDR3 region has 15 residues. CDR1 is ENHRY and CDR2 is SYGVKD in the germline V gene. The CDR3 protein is CAISESRGNNYGYTF. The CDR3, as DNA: TGTGCCATCAGTGAGTCCAGGGGTAACAACTATGGCTACACCTTC.

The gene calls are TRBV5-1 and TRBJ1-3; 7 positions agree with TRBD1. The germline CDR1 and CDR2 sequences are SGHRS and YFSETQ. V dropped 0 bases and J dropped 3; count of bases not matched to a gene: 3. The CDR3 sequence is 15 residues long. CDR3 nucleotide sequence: TGCGCCAGCAGCTTGGGACAGGGTGATGGAAACACCATATATTTT. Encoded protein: CASSLGQGDGNTIYF.

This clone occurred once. The CDR3 DNA is TGTGCCAGCAGTTACGTCAGGGGGCCGGGGAACACCGGGGAGCTGTTTTTT. This translates into CASSYVRGPGNTGELFF. The chain has TRBV6-2 or TRBV6-3 and TRBJ2-2; TRBD1 matches at 8 bases. Trimming removed 2 bases from V and 1 base from J; junction bases left unmatched: 6. Germline V gene sequence: CDR1 MNHEY, CDR2 SVGEGT. This CDR3 has 17 residues.

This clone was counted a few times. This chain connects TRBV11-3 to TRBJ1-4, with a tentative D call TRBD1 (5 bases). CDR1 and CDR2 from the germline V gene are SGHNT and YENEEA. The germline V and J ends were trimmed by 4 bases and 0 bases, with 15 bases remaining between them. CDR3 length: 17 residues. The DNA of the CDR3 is TGTGCCAGCAGCTCCCCCGACAGAAGTGCAACTAATGAAAAACTGTTTTTT. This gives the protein CASSSPDRSATNEKLFF.

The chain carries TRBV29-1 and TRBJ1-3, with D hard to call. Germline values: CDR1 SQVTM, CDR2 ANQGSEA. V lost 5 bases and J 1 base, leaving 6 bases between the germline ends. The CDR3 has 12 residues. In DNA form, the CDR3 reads TGCAGCGTTATCCCTTCTGGAAACACCATATATTTT. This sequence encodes CSVIPSGNTIYF.

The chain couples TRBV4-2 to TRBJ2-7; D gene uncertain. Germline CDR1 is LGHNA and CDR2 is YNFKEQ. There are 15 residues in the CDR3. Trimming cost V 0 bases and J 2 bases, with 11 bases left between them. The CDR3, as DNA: TGTGCCAGCAGCCAAGAAAGGCGTGGAGCCTACGAGCAGTACTTC. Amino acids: CASSQERRGAYEQYF.

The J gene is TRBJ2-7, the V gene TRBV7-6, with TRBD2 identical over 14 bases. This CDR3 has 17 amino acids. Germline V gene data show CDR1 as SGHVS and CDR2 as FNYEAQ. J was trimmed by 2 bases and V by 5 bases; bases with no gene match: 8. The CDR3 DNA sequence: TGTGCCAGCAGCCAAGGACTAGCGGGAGGCCCTCCCTACGAGCAGTACTTC. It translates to CASSQGLAGGPPYEQYF.

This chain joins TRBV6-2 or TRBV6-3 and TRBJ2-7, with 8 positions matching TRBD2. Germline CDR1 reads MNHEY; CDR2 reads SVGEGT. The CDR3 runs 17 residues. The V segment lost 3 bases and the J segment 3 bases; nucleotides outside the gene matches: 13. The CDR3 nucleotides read TGTGCCAGCAGTTATGACGGTAGCGGGATATTTTTCTACGAGCAGTACTTC. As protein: CASSYDGSGIFFYEQYF.

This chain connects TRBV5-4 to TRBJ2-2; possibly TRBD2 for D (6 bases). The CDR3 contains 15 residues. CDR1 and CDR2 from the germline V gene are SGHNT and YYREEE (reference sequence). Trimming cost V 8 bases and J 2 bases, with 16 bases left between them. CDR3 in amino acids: CASRRVASNTGELFF. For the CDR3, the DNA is TGTGCCAGTCGGAGGGTAGCGTCTAACACCGGGGAGCTGTTTTTT.

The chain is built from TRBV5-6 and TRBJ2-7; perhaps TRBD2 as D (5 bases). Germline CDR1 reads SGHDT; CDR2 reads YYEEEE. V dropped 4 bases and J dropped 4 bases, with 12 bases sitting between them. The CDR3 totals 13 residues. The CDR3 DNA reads TGTGCCAGCAGCCCTCGGGGATGGTACGAGCAGTACTTC. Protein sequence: CASSPRGWYEQYF.

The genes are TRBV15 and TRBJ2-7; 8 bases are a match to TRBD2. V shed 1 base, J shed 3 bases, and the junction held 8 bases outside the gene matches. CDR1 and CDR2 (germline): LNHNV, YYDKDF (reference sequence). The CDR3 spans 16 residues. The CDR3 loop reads CATSRVSGRGNYEQYF. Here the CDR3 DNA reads TGTGCCACCAGCAGAGTGTCCGGGAGGGGGAACTACGAGCAGTACTTC.

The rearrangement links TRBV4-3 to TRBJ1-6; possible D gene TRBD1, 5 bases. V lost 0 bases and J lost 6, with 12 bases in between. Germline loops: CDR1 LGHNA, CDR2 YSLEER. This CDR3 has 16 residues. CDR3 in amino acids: CASSQESGLPNSPLHF. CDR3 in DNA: TGCGCCAGCAGCCAAGAATCGGGACTGCCTAATTCACCCCTCCACTTT.